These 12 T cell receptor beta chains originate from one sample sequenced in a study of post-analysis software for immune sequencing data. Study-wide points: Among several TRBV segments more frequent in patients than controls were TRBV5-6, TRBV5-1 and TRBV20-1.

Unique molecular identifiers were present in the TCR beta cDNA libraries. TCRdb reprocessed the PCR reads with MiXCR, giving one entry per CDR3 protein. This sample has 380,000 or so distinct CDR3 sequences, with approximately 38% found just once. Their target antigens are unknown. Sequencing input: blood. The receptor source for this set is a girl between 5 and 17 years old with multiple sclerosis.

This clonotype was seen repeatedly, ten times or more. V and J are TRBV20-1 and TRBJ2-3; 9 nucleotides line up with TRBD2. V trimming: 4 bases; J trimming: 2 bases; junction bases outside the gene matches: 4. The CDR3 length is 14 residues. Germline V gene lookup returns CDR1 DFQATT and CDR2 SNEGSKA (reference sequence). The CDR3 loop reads CSAKLAGTTDTQYF. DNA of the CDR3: TGCAGTGCTAAACTAGCGGGTACCACAGATACGCAGTATTTT.

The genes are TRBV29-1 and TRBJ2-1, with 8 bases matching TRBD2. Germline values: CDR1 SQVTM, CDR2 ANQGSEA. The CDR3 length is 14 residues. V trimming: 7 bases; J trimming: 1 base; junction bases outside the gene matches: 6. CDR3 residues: CSARGGESYNEQFF. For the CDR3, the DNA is TGCAGCGCTCGGGGGGGGGAATCCTACAATGAGCAGTTCTTC.

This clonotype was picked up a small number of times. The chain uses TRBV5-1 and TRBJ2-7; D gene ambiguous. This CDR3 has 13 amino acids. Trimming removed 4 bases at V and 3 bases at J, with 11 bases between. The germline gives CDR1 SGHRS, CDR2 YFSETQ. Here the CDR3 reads CASSPGSGYEQYF. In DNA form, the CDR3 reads TGCGCCAGCAGCCCGGGTTCGGGCTACGAGCAGTACTTC.

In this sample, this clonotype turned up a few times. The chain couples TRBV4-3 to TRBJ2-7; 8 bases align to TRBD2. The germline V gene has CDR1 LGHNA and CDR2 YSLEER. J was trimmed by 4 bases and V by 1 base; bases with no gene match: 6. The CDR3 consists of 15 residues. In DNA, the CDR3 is TGCGCCAGCAGCCAAGTGGGCGGGGGGCGATACGAGCAGTACTTC. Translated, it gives CASSQVGGGRYEQYF.

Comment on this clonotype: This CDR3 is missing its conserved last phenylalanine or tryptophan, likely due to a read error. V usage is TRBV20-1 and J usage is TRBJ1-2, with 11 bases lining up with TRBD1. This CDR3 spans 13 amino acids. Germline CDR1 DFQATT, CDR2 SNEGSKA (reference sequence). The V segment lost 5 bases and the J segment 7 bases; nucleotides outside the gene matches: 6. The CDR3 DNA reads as TGCAGTGCTTTAGGACAGGGGGCTGGTGGCTACACCGTC. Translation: CSALGQGAGGYTV.

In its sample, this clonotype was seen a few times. As DNA, the CDR3 is TGTGCCAGCAGCTTAGCTAGGGAGAACTATGGCTACACCTTC. This codes for CASSLARENYGYTF. This chain joins TRBV7-9 and TRBJ1-2, with D hard to call. Per germline, CDR1 SEHNR and CDR2 FQNEAQ (reference sequence). V lost 0 bases and J lost 2, with 7 bases in between. The CDR3 length is 14 residues.

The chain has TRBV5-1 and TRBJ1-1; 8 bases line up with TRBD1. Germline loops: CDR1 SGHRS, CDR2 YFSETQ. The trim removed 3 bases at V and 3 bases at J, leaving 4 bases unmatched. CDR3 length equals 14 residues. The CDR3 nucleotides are TGCGCCAGCAGCTCGACAGGGGTTGACACTGAAGCTTTCTTT. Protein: CASSSTGVDTEAFF.

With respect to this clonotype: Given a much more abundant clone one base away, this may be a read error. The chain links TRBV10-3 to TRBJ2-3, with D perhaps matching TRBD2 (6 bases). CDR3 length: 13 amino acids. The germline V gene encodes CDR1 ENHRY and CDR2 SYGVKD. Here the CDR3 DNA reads TGTGCCGTCAGACGGGGGATCACAGATACGCAGTATTTT. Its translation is CAVRRGITDTQYF.

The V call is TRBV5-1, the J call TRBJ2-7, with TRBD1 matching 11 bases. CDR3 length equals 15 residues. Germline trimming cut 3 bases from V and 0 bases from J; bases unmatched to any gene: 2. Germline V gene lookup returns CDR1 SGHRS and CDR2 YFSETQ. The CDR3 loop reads CASSWDRGISYEQYF. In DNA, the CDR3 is TGCGCCAGCAGCTGGGACAGGGGGATCTCCTACGAGCAGTACTTC.

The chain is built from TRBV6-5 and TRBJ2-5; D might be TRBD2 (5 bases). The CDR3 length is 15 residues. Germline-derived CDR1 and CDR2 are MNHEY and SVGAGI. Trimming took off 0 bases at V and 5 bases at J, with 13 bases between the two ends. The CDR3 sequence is CASSYSSGFRETQYF. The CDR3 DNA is TGTGCCAGCAGTTACTCATCGGGGTTTCGGGAGACCCAGTACTTC.

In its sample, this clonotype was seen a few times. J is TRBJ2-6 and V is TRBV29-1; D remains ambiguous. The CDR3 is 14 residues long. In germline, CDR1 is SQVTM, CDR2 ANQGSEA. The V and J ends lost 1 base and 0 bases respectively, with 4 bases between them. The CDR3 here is CSVEAVSGANVLTF. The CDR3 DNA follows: TGCAGCGTTGAAGCTGTCTCTGGGGCCAACGTCCTGACTTTC.

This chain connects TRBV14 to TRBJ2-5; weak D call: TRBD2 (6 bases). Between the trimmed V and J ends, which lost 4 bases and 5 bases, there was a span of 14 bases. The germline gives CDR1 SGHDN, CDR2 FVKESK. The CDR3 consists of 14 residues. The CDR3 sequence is CASSPGLTRETQYF. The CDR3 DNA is TGTGCCAGCAGCCCGGGACTCACACGGGAGACCCAGTACTTC.